This T cell receptor (beta chain) was identified in a study of blood T cell repertoires in COVID-19. Original analysis: Scientists estimated how many nucleated cells there were by amplifying reference gene primers. The protocol was immunoSEQ multiplex PCR, while the TCRdb copy is restricted to in-frame clones and leaves out a portion. Clone size and the V and J calls come from that table; the DNA yielded D and trimming. The sample lists a few hundred thousand clones; around 84% were seen once. The receptor was isolated from a man in his fifties or sixties with acute or convalescent COVID-19. Sequencing was done on a sample of peripheral blood.

CDR3 in DNA: TGTGCCAGCAGCTTGGGCCAGATTAATTCACCCCTCCACTTT. Its protein product is CASSLGQINSPLHF. The chain is built from TRBV5-4 and TRBJ1-6; D is undetermined. V was cut by 0 bases and J by 6 bases, with 7 bases left in between. Germline loops: CDR1 SGHNT, CDR2 YYREEE (reference sequence). The CDR3 extends over 14 amino acids.